These 28 T cell receptor beta chains came from one sample sequenced in a study of siplizumab effects on memory and regulatory T cells. Produced via immunoSEQ multiplex PCR; TCRdb's table is partial and in-frame only. The profile shows 70,000 to 90,000 clones, 93% of them singletons. The sample comprised CD8+ T cells sorted from blood. These receptors all stem from a human donor in good health.

J is TRBJ1-1 and V is TRBV18; 9 bases agree with TRBD1. From germline, CDR1 is KGHSH and CDR2 LQKENI. CDR3 length equals 17 residues. The junction had 11 bases not matched to a gene; V was cut back by 2 bases and J by 4 bases. The DNA of the CDR3 is TGTGCCAGCTCACCATCAGGGACAGGGAATGGTGTCACTGAAGCTTTCTTT. It codes for CASSPSGTGNGVTEAFF.

V gene TRBV13 combines with J gene TRBJ2-1; D unresolved. CDR3 length: 14 amino acids. The V end was cut by 2 bases, the J end by 4 bases, with 9 bases between. Germline V CDR1 and CDR2: PRHDT, FYEKMQ (reference sequence). The CDR3 loop reads CASSLPPRYNEQFF. CDR3 nucleotide sequence: TGTGCCAGCAGCTTACCTCCTAGGTACAATGAGCAGTTCTTC.

J is TRBJ2-2 and V is TRBV14; D not resolved. Germline loops: CDR1 SGHDN, CDR2 FVKESK. CDR3 length equals 16 residues. The V gene lost 5 bases and the J gene lost 0 bases, with 13 bases spanning the gap. CDR3 sequence: CASSVQMPANTGELFF. The CDR3 nucleotides are TGTGCCAGCAGCGTACAGATGCCGGCGAACACCGGGGAGCTGTTTTTT. The entire variable domain, with the rest obtained from reference TRBV14 and TRBJ2-2, is as follows: EAGVTQFPSHSVIEKGQTVTLRCDPISGHDNLYWYRRVMGKEIKFLLHFVKESKQDESGMPNNRFLAERTGGTYSTLKVQPAELEDSGVYFCASSVQMPANTGELFFGEGSRLTVL.

The rearrangement joins TRBV29-1 to TRBJ1-2; D call uncertain. The germline V gene has CDR1 SQVTM and CDR2 ANQGSEA. This CDR3 contains 10 residues. The V gene lost 6 bases and the J gene lost 4 bases, with 6 bases spanning the gap. The CDR3 loop reads CSVEGYGYTF. In nucleotides, the CDR3 is TGCAGCGTAGAGGGCTATGGCTACACCTTC.

The V gene is TRBV19, the J gene TRBJ1-5; 7 bases match TRBD1. Trimming removed 3 bases from V and 5 bases from J; junction bases left unmatched: 7. Germline V gene lookup returns CDR1 LNHDA and CDR2 SQIVND (reference sequence). The CDR3 length is 15 residues. The CDR3 coding sequence is TGTGCCAGTAGTATTGGTTGGCAGGGGGATCAGCCCCAGCATTTT. Its translation is CASSIGWQGDQPQHF.

The V call is TRBV4-3, the J call TRBJ2-3; D not certain. CDR1 LGHNA and CDR2 YSLEER come from the germline V gene. The length of the CDR3 is 15 residues. The V and J ends lost 0 bases and 2 bases respectively, with 9 bases between them. The CDR3 nucleotides are TGCGCCAGCAGCCAAGAAGGTGCAAACACAGATACGCAGTATTTT. As protein: CASSQEGANTDTQYF.

CDR3 residues: CASSQATFIPGQPGNTIYF. CDR3 nucleotide sequence: TGCGCCAGCAGCCAAGCCACCTTCATTCCGGGACAGCCTGGAAACACCATATATTTT. The gene calls are TRBV4-1 and TRBJ1-3; 7 bases align to TRBD1. This CDR3 has 19 residues. Germline trimming cut 1 base from V and 2 bases from J; bases unmatched to any gene: 14. CDR1 MGHRA and CDR2 YSYEKL come from the germline V gene.

The chain uses TRBV11-3 and TRBJ2-7, with D perhaps TRBD1 (6 bases). The V gene's germline CDR1 is SGHNT and CDR2 YENEEA. V was trimmed by 5 bases and J by 3 bases, leaving 11 bases between them. This CDR3 has 13 amino acids. CDR3 amino acids: CASSTGHHYEQYF. DNA of the CDR3: TGTGCCAGCAGCACGGGACACCACTACGAGCAGTACTTC.

The V gene is TRBV7-9, the J gene TRBJ2-7; D is possibly TRBD1 or TRBD2 (5 bases each). Deletions cut 5 bases from V and 3 bases from J, with 11 bases between. Germline lookup yields CDR1 SEHNR and CDR2 FQNEAQ (reference sequence). The CDR3 has 13 residues. The CDR3 nucleotides read TGTGCCAGCAGCCCCCGGGACGGCTACGAGCAGTACTTC. Protein sequence: CASSPRDGYEQYF.

This clone was counted only a few times. V gene TRBV6-5 combines with J gene TRBJ1-1; D is undetermined. The germline V gene encodes CDR1 MNHEY and CDR2 SVGAGI. V was trimmed by 6 bases and J by 7 bases, leaving 12 bases between them. This CDR3 region has 12 residues. The CDR3 DNA follows: TGTGCCAGCAGCCGTATAGGGTTTGAAGCTTTCTTT. Protein sequence: CASSRIGFEAFF.

This chain joins TRBV7-8 and TRBJ2-7; perhaps TRBD1 as D (5 bases). The V gene's germline CDR1 is SGHVS and CDR2 FQNEAQ. The ends were cut back, 2 bases at V and 6 bases at J, with 26 bases in the middle. The CDR3 spans 18 residues. The CDR3 loop is CASSLILFRAAGPVEQYF. CDR3 DNA sequence: TGTGCCAGCAGCTTAATCCTCTTTCGGGCGGCAGGGCCGGTCGAGCAGTACTTC.

This chain connects TRBV11-2 to TRBJ2-5; D ambiguous. Germline V gives CDR1 SGHAT, CDR2 FQNNGV. The CDR3 is 15 residues long. Trimming left V 1 base short and J 4 bases short, with 13 bases between. CDR3 residues: CASSLVPQPVETQYF. In nucleotides, the CDR3 is TGTGCCAGCAGCTTAGTTCCACAGCCGGTAGAGACCCAGTACTTC.

In DNA, the CDR3 is TGTGCCAGCGAGCAGAGCCCCAACACTGAAGCTTTCTTT. Protein product: CASEQSPNTEAFF. The chain employs TRBV6-5 and TRBJ1-1; the D is unclear. Between the trimmed V and J ends, which lost 8 bases and 2 bases, there was a span of 12 bases. This CDR3 comprises 13 residues. Germline V gene data show CDR1 as MNHEY and CDR2 as SVGAGI.

The J gene is TRBJ2-3, the V gene TRBV27, with 12 bases that match TRBD2. This CDR3 is 18 amino acids long. V shed 5 bases and J 4 bases; nucleotides not matched to a gene: 13. Per the germline V gene, CDR1 is MNHEY and CDR2 is SMNVEV (reference sequence). DNA for the CDR3: TGTGCCAGCAGTCAACACCAGACTAGCGGGGGACCCTCAGATACGCAGTATTTT. This encodes CASSQHQTSGGPSDTQYF.

The chain carries TRBV7-9 and TRBJ2-3, with unresolved D. Germline V gives CDR1 SEHNR, CDR2 FQNEAQ (reference sequence). The CDR3 length is 16 residues. Trimming shortened V by 6 bases and J by 2 bases, and 18 bases separated the two germline ends. CDR3 sequence: CASRPDKGLFTDTQYF. DNA of the CDR3: TGTGCCAGCAGACCCGACAAGGGCCTTTTCACAGATACGCAGTATTTT.

The V call is TRBV15, the J call TRBJ2-1, with 8 bases that match TRBD1. J gave up 8 bases and V 3 bases, and 6 bases lay outside the gene matches. The CDR3 length is 14 residues. The germline V gene has CDR1 LNHNV and CDR2 YYDKDF (reference sequence). This CDR3 is CATSSTRGPDEQFF. In nucleotides, the CDR3 is TGTGCCACCAGCAGTACCAGGGGGCCCGATGAGCAGTTCTTC. Combining the CDR3 with reference TRBV15 and TRBJ2-1 gives the whole variable domain DAMVIQNPRYQVTQFGKPVTLSCSQTLNHNVMYWYQQKSSQAPKLLFHYYDKDFNNEADTPDNFQSRRPNTSFCFLDIRSPGLGDTAMYLCATSSTRGPDEQFFGPGTRLTVL.

This chain links TRBV4-3 with TRBJ2-7; a weak D match, TRBD1 (5 bases). Trimming left V 4 bases short and J 0 bases short, with 10 bases between. Germline CDR1 reads LGHNA; CDR2 reads YSLEER. This CDR3 region has 14 residues. The CDR3 coding sequence is TGCGCCAGCAGCCCCCGCAGGGACTCCTACGAGCAGTACTTC. Its protein product is CASSPRRDSYEQYF.

The CDR3 spells CASGAQGNNEQFF. CDR3 bases: TGCGCCAGCGGAGCACAGGGTAACAATGAGCAGTTCTTC. This chain uses TRBV23-1 with TRBJ2-1, with a tentative D call TRBD1 (6 bases). TRBV23-1 is noted as an ORF with a role that remains uncertain. Trimming took off 8 bases at V and 5 bases at J, with 13 bases between the two ends. The CDR3 has 13 residues.

The chain uses TRBV13 and TRBJ2-6; D is possibly TRBD2 (7 bases). CDR3 length: 16 amino acids. V lost 11 bases and J lost 0, with 17 bases in between. Looked up from germline, CDR1 is PRHDT and CDR2 is FYEKMQ (reference sequence). The CDR3 loop is CAGGVAQGSGANVLTF. For the CDR3, the DNA is TGTGCCGGGGGGGTGGCACAGGGCTCTGGGGCCAACGTCCTGACTTTC.

This chain links TRBV7-8 with TRBJ1-5; possibly TRBD1 for D (6 bases). This CDR3 has 15 residues. V dropped 6 bases and J dropped 2 bases, with 14 bases sitting between them. Germline CDR1 is SGHVS and CDR2 is FQNEAQ. CDR3 region: CASRYTGLRNQPQHF. The CDR3 DNA reads as TGTGCCAGCAGATACACAGGGTTACGCAATCAGCCCCAGCATTTT.

This clone was seen a single time. The identical CDR3 is also encoded by other nucleotide sequences in the sample. The genes are TRBV9 and TRBJ2-2; no clear D gene. Trimming removed 0 bases at V and 8 bases at J, with 5 bases between. This CDR3 is 12 amino acids long. Germline CDR1 is SGDLS and CDR2 is YYNGEE. The DNA of the CDR3 is TGTGCCAGCAGCGTAGGGGGAGGGGAGCTGTTTTTT. It encodes CASSVGGGELFF.

This clone was detected once. The V call is TRBV4-1, the J call TRBJ2-3, with a possible D match to TRBD2 (6 bases). Trimming shortened V by 1 base and J by 3 bases, and 11 bases separated the two germline ends. CDR3 length equals 15 residues. CDR1 is MGHRA and CDR2 is YSYEKL in the germline V gene. Here the CDR3 reads CASSQARGATDTQYF. In nucleotides, the CDR3 is TGCGCCAGCAGCCAAGCTCGCGGGGCAACAGATACGCAGTATTTT.

The chain joins TRBV7-3 to TRBJ2-5; D may be TRBD2 (6 bases). This CDR3 comprises 12 residues. Germline lookup yields CDR1 SGHTA and CDR2 FQGTGA. Trimming stripped 6 bases from V and 5 bases from J, with 10 bases between. Here the CDR3 DNA reads TGTGCCAGCAGTAGCGGAGGGGAGACCCAGTACTTC. This sequence encodes CASSSGGETQYF.

The V call is TRBV28, the J call TRBJ2-3; 14 bases map to TRBD2. J was trimmed by 2 bases and V by 4 bases; bases with no gene match: 5. Germline V gene lookup returns CDR1 MDHEN and CDR2 SYDVKM. CDR3 length: 17 amino acids. CDR3: CASSSGLAGGYTDTQYF. CDR3 nucleotide sequence: TGTGCCAGCAGTTCTGGACTAGCGGGGGGATACACAGATACGCAGTATTTT. The full variable domain, its missing parts supplied by reference TRBV28 and TRBJ2-3, is DVKVTQSSRYLVKRTGEKVFLECVQDMDHENMFWYRQDPGLGLRLIYFSYDVKMKEKGDIPEGYSVSREKKERFSLILESASTNQTSMYLCASSSGLAGGYTDTQYFGPGTRLTVL.

The chain carries TRBV6-5 and TRBJ2-7, with D unresolved. Germline V gene sequence: CDR1 MNHEY, CDR2 SVGAGI. The CDR3 is 13 amino acids. V lost 8 bases and J 1 base, leaving 12 bases between the germline ends. The DNA of the CDR3 is TGTGCCAGCCGAGTAAGCACATCCTACGAGCAGTACTTC. Protein: CASRVSTSYEQYF.

The V call is TRBV7-9, the J call TRBJ1-2, with TRBD1 matching 8 bases. Germline V gene data show CDR1 as SEHNR and CDR2 as FQNEAQ (reference sequence). This CDR3 is built from 14 residues. V shed 4 bases and J 8 bases; nucleotides not matched to a gene: 9. CDR3 bases: TGTGCCAGCAGCTCCCCGGGACAGGTGGAGGGCTACACCTTC. It codes for CASSSPGQVEGYTF.

The rearrangement joins TRBV7-3 to TRBJ2-2, with no clear D. The length of the CDR3 is 12 residues. Germline CDR1 reads SGHTA; CDR2 reads FQGTGA. Trimming removed 2 bases at V and 6 bases at J, with 4 bases between. The CDR3 region is CASSLSSGELFF. CDR3 DNA sequence: TGTGCCAGCAGCTTATCTTCCGGGGAGCTGTTTTTT.

The CDR3 DNA follows: TGTGCCAGCAGTGATACCCCCCCCGATGGTACAGATACGCAGTATTTT. It encodes CASSDTPPDGTDTQYF. The chain carries TRBV25-1 and TRBJ2-3; D gene ambiguous. The V end was cut by 3 bases, the J end by 3 bases, with 16 bases between. Germline CDR1 MGHDK, CDR2 SYGVNS. The CDR3 spans 16 residues.